The rows below give T cell receptor beta chains drawn from one sample of a study of T-cell memory formation after mild COVID-19. TCRdb reprocessed the 5' RACE reads with MiXCR, giving one entry per CDR3 protein. There are around 220,000 distinct CDR3 sequences in the sample; about 15% occur only once, and roughly 3.6% lies in the top ten. Sequencing was carried out using PBMCs or a T cell subset sorted from them (not recorded which). These receptors came from a man aged 18 to 35 who had mild COVID-19 (a few samples of this study predate the infection). Cell type and time point are not known. Each CDR3 is given without its conserved first and last residue.

j_call v_call cdr3_aa
TRBJ2-1 TRBV4-2 ASSRMTSGAYGEQF
TRBJ1-1 TRBV5-1 ASSLSRPNTEAF
TRBJ1-2 TRBV27 ASSLGPGPNYGYT
TRBJ1-1 TRBV12-3/TRBV12-4 ASSFSDTEAF
TRBJ1-5 TRBV7-2 ASSLAPNQPQH
TRBJ1-1 TRBV19 ASSSRGQGDEAF
TRBJ2-3 TRBV5-6 ASSLAGPSTDTQY
TRBJ2-3 TRBV7-8 ASSLGTDRLLTDTQY
TRBJ1-1 TRBV29-1 SVEGLFNAEAF
TRBJ2-3 TRBV20-1 SAREDTDTQY
TRBJ2-1 TRBV7-2 ASSSRGRQF
TRBJ1-6 TRBV2 ASNQGGSPLH
TRBJ2-3 TRBV4-3 ASSQDSGLGTGFTDTQY
TRBJ2-1 TRBV12-3/TRBV12-4 ASQLAGGRDEQF
TRBJ1-1 TRBV30 AWKQILAMNTEAF
TRBJ1-5 TRBV10-3 AISESSGVDQPQH
TRBJ1-6 TRBV6-6 ASNVQGRNSPLH
TRBJ2-6 TRBV6-2/TRBV6-3 ASRQGSDPPGANVLT
TRBJ1-5 TRBV6-5 ATNPRGNRGNQPQH
TRBJ2-2 TRBV5-1 ASSTGDRGYTGELF
TRBJ2-3 TRBV15 ATRKGRGADTQY
TRBJ2-3 TRBV10-3 AIRGQGATDTQY
TRBJ2-1 TRBV20-1 SASAGGAKSTYNEQF
TRBJ1-5 TRBV7-9 ASSSGARNQPQH
TRBJ2-5 TRBV3-1 ASSQEGFGGRETQY
TRBJ2-7 TRBV30 AWSVYYEQY
TRBJ1-1 TRBV4-3 ASSQGHILNTEAF
TRBJ1-5 TRBV19 ASRGQPQH
TRBJ1-1 TRBV12-3/TRBV12-4 ASSHPRQRGTEAF
TRBJ2-6 TRBV20-1 SASDGFSGANVLT
TRBJ2-6 TRBV14 ASSQGTTNVLT
TRBJ2-5 TRBV7-2 ASSRRGYQETQY
TRBJ1-2 TRBV30 AWDSGGGYGYT
TRBJ2-5 TRBV11-2 ASSLGGVVETQY
TRBJ1-5 TRBV5-1 ASSLSGTQPQH
TRBJ1-2 TRBV7-9 ASSPVRAGYT
TRBJ1-6 TRBV6-5 ASSYSRDRGRNSPLH
TRBJ2-1 TRBV9 ASSVRDRGVPEQF
TRBJ1-1 TRBV2 ASSAQPNTEAF
TRBJ1-6 TRBV11-2 ASSPRTLGFSPLH
TRBJ2-2 TRBV4-2 ASSQEPSGGATGELF